A selection of T cell receptor beta chains follows, all from one sample in a study of cytomegalovirus exposure and HLA in healthy donors. Data came from immunoSEQ multiplex PCR; TCRdb stores just in-frame clones and leaves some out. Of under 150,000 clones listed, around four fifths were seen once; the top ten hold 2% to 2.5%. Sequenced: PBMCs. These receptors all stem from a young man in good health and CMV-seronegative. Both conserved end residues are trimmed from each CDR3.

j_call	v_call	cdr3_aa
TRBJ1-1	TRBV5-4	ASSPAGAGLSEAF
TRBJ1-6	TRBV5-6	ASRTARDRGSPLH
TRBJ1-2	TRBV6-6	ASSYAGDRANYGYT
TRBJ1-5	TRBV7-9	ASSLGQGVGANSNQPQH
TRBJ2-2	TRBV19	ASSRASGGRTGELF
TRBJ1-5	TRBV5-6	ATADRDMPYSNQPQH
TRBJ2-6	TRBV6-1	ASSDLGHSGANVLT
TRBJ1-5	TRBV28	ASSFGSGGQPQH
TRBJ1-3	TRBV2	ASSVVGYRDSGNTIY
TRBJ2-7	TRBV10-3	AISGTSGTAYEQY
TRBJ2-5	TRBV4-1	ASSHRQAGRQETQY
TRBJ2-6	TRBV6-4	ASRDSGANVLT
TRBJ1-5	TRBV7-3	ASSLGPGQPQH
TRBJ2-7	TRBV27	ASIGSGGGQGANEQY
TRBJ1-5	TRBV7-2	ASSLGASTYSNQPQH
TRBJ1-4	TRBV19	ASSTRQDYNEKLF
TRBJ1-1	TRBV5-1	ASSSGFLTGQNTEAF
TRBJ1-1	TRBV6-6	ASSTDRPNTEAF
TRBJ1-1	TRBV28	ASSPTPWTANTEAF
TRBJ2-3	TRBV7-3	ASSLRGSSTDTQY
TRBJ2-5	TRBV7-6	ASSPPLEETQY
TRBJ2-7	TRBV28	ASSHRQEITYEQY
TRBJ1-1	TRBV4-2	ASSQAVAGGHTEAF
TRBJ2-7	TRBV6-6	ASRSGTGSSSYEQY
TRBJ2-7	TRBV15	ATSKPGGAYEQY
TRBJ1-2	TRBV28	ASENLGAVGYT
TRBJ1-1	TRBV7-8	ASSLFKRGTEAF
TRBJ2-7	TRBV5-4	ASSPGAGNYEQY
TRBJ2-1	TRBV27	ASSLDYRGSATVYNEQF
TRBJ2-7	TRBV11-2	ASSSMPGQVYEQY
TRBJ2-3	TRBV27	ASSLSGQGPTDTQY